This T cell receptor (beta chain) derives from a study of blood T cell repertoires in COVID-19. The data were produced by immunoSEQ multiplex PCR, yet TCRdb's version contains in-frame clones alone and is incomplete. The sample lists 65,000 to 70,000 clones; around 93% were seen once. Germline V gives CDR1 SQVTM, CDR2 ANQGSEA. CDR3 length: 14 residues. V was shortened by 6 bases and J by 4 bases, with 15 bases between the two germline ends. The sequenced sample consisted of peripheral blood. This clonotype originated in a man between 65 and 79 years old with active COVID-19. This chain connects TRBV29-1 to TRBJ2-2; unclear D gene. CDR3 protein: CSVYGSGGTGELFF. The CDR3 DNA sequence: TGCAGCGTGTACGGGTCCGGCGGCACCGGGGAGCTGTTTTTT.